The 9 T cell receptor beta chains below come from one sample, sequenced in a study of blood T cell repertoires in COVID-19. Profiled with immunoSEQ multiplex PCR; TCRdb holds only in-frame clones, not every one. Of about 170,000 clones listed, roughly 88% are singletons. Sequences were obtained from peripheral blood. These receptors originate from a man aged 55 to 70 who had recovered from COVID-19.

This clone turned up a few times. The chain employs TRBV6-6 and TRBJ2-5; D unclear. CDR1 and CDR2 (germline): MNHNY, SVGAGI (reference sequence). V lost 7 bases and J lost 1, with 13 bases in between. The CDR3 loop spans 14 amino acids. CDR3 amino acids: CASTQTLVQETQYF. The CDR3 DNA sequence: TGTGCCAGCACCCAGACACTTGTCCAAGAGACCCAGTACTTC.

V is TRBV19 and J is TRBJ1-2, with TRBD1 matching over 7 bases. The CDR3 totals 14 residues. The germline CDR1 and CDR2 sequences are LNHDA and SQIVND (reference sequence). V lost 4 bases and J lost 4; bases outside the gene matches: 6. CDR3 sequence reads: CASSRMGDSYGYTF. In nucleotides, the CDR3 is TGTGCCAGTAGTAGAATGGGGGACAGCTATGGCTACACCTTC. The full variable domain, completed using reference TRBV19 and TRBJ1-2, is DGGITQSPKYLFRKEGQNVTLSCEQNLNHDAMYWYRQDPGQGLRLIYYSQIVNDFQKGDIAEGYSVSREKKESFPLTVTSAQKNPTAFYLCASSRMGDSYGYTFGSGTRLTVV.

The gene calls are TRBV27 and TRBJ1-2; the match to TRBD1 covers 7 bases. V lost 4 bases to trimming and J lost 5 bases; unmatched junction nucleotides: 13. The CDR3 runs 16 residues. Germline assignment: CDR1 MNHEY and CDR2 SMNVEV (reference sequence). This CDR3 reads CASSSGTVQRAYGYTF. In DNA, the CDR3 is TGTGCCAGCAGTTCCGGGACAGTGCAGAGGGCATATGGCTACACCTTC.

The chain uses TRBV5-1 and TRBJ1-4; 9 positions match TRBD1. This CDR3 has 16 amino acids. After removal of 0 bases from V and 2 bases from J, the junction contained 2 bases not matched to a gene. Germline values: CDR1 SGHRS, CDR2 YFSETQ. This chain's CDR3 is CASSLGDRATNEKLFF. The CDR3 region has the DNA TGCGCCAGCAGCTTGGGGGACAGGGCCACTAATGAAAAACTGTTTTTT.

This chain connects TRBV30 to TRBJ2-2; 13 nucleotides align to TRBD2. Germline V CDR1 and CDR2: GTSNPN, SVGIG (reference sequence). The trim removed 1 base at V and 5 bases at J, leaving 1 base unmatched. The CDR3 length is 15 residues. The CDR3, as DNA: TGTGCCTGGAGTGAACTAGCGGGGGGGACCGGGGAGCTGTTTTTT. Protein: CAWSELAGGTGELFF.

The V call is TRBV9, the J call TRBJ2-5; perhaps TRBD2 as D (5 bases). Trimming stripped 2 bases from V and 5 bases from J, with 13 bases between. CDR1 is SGDLS and CDR2 is YYNGEE in the germline V gene. The CDR3 covers 14 residues. CDR3 sequence reads: CASSVGLRGETQYF. The CDR3 coding sequence is TGTGCCAGCAGCGTTGGGCTCCGAGGGGAGACCCAGTACTTC.

This clone was counted only a few times. This chain joins TRBV13 and TRBJ1-2; D gene unclear. The CDR3 extends over 13 amino acids. The V end lost 5 bases, the J end lost 7 bases, and 14 bases lay between the germline ends. Germline CDR1 is PRHDT and CDR2 is FYEKMQ (reference sequence). The CDR3 here is CASSLERLGGYTF. DNA for the CDR3: TGTGCCAGCAGCCTGGAAAGGCTAGGTGGCTACACCTTC.

Of note for this clone: At one end, the junction sequence differs from germline, possibly due to a read error. The rearrangement joins TRBV7-7 to TRBJ2-5, with a possible D match to TRBD2 (6 bases). This CDR3 region has 13 residues. Germline V gives CDR1 SSHAT, CDR2 FNYEAQ (reference sequence). The CDR3 region is CASSRDYQETQYF. The CDR3 DNA sequence: TGTGCTAGCAGCCGGGACTACCAAGAGACCCAGTACTTC.

The chain employs TRBV7-2 and TRBJ1-5; 7 positions agree with TRBD1. Germline trimming cut 4 bases from V and 0 bases from J; bases unmatched to any gene: 3. The germline V gene encodes CDR1 SGHTA and CDR2 FQGNSA. The CDR3 spans 15 residues. The CDR3 region has the DNA TGTGCCAGCAGCTACAGGGGTGGTAGCAATCAGCCCCAGCATTTT. Its translation: CASSYRGGSNQPQHF.